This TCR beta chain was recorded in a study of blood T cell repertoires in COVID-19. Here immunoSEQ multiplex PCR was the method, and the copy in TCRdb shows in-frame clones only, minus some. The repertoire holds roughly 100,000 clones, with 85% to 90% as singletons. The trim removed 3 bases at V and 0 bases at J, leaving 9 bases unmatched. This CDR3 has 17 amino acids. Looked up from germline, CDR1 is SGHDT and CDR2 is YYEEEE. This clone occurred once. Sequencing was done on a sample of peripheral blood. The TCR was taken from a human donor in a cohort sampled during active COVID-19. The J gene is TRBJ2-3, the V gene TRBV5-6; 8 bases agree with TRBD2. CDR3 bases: TGTGCCAGCAGCTCCCCTGTGGTAGCGGGGAGCACAGATACGCAGTATTTT. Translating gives CASSSPVVAGSTDTQYF.